The 5 T cell receptor beta chains below were found in one sample sequenced in a study of post-analysis software for immune sequencing data. Study-wide points: There were five TRBV segments more frequent in patients than controls, and TRBV5-6, TRBV5-1 and TRBV20-1 were among them.

Unique molecular identifiers were present in the TCR beta cDNA libraries. MiXCR was run by TCRdb on the PCR reads, yielding one entry per CDR3 protein. Of about 760,000 distinct CDR3 sequences in the sample, 25% to 30% are singletons; the top ten hold 0.5% to 0.6%. Their cognate antigens are unknown. The sequenced sample consisted of blood. These receptors all stem from a girl aged 5-17 years with multiple sclerosis.

In this sample, this clonotype turned up many times. This sequence joins TRBV15 and TRBJ2-3; D call uncertain. The CDR3 is made up of 12 amino acids. Germline V gene data show CDR1 as LNHNV and CDR2 as YYDKDF (reference sequence). Trimming shortened V by 6 bases and J by 1 base, and 5 bases separated the two germline ends. CDR3 DNA: TGTGCCACCAGTCTCGGCACAGATACGCAGTATTTT. This encodes CATSLGTDTQYF.

This clonotype was seen a few times. This chain uses TRBV15 with TRBJ2-3; TRBD2 agrees at 8 bases. CDR3 size: 24 residues. J gave up 6 bases and V 5 bases, and 37 bases lay outside the gene matches. The germline CDR1 and CDR2 sequences are LNHNV and YYDKDF (reference sequence). CDR3 DNA sequence: TGTGCCACCAGCGCCGACGCTATTAGCGGGAAATTACCGTCAATGCGGTGGGATTCGGATACGCAGTATTTT. Translating gives CATSADAISGKLPSMRWDSDTQYF.

The chain links TRBV11-2 to TRBJ2-3; D remains ambiguous. The germline gives CDR1 SGHAT, CDR2 FQNNGV. Trimming stripped 0 bases from V and 1 base from J, with 8 bases between. The CDR3 runs 15 residues. CDR3 protein: CASSLDPTGTDTQYF. CDR3 nucleotides: TGTGCCAGCAGCTTAGACCCGACCGGCACAGATACGCAGTATTTT. Full variable domain (missing parts from reference TRBV11-2 and TRBJ2-3): EAGVAQSPRYKIIEKRQSVAFWCNPISGHATLYWYQQILGQGPKLLIQFQNNGVVDDSQLPKDRFSAERLKGVDSTLKIQPAKLEDSAVYLCASSLDPTGTDTQYFGPGTRLTVL.

This clonotype turned up a few times. This chain uses TRBV28 with TRBJ1-1, with D uncertain. The length of the CDR3 is 12 residues. The germline V gene encodes CDR1 MDHEN and CDR2 SYDVKM. V shed 6 bases and J shed 6 bases, with 11 bases lying between them. The CDR3 is CASSQNSAEAFF. DNA of the CDR3: TGTGCCAGCAGCCAAAACTCAGCTGAAGCTTTCTTT.

This chain uses TRBV7-2 with TRBJ2-7, with D possibly being TRBD2 (6 bases). Germline V CDR1 and CDR2: SGHTA, FQGNSA. This CDR3 has 15 amino acids. V lost 1 base to trimming and J lost 1 base, with 11 bases between them. Written as DNA, the CDR3 is TGTGCCAGCAGCTTAGGCCCGGGAGTGTCCTACGAGCAGTACTTC. It codes for CASSLGPGVSYEQYF.